The 8 T cell receptor beta chains in this list originate from one sample, sequenced in a study of blood T cell repertoires in COVID-19. Clones were read by immunoSEQ multiplex PCR, and TCRdb kept only the in-frame ones, dropping some. Found here are some 60,000 clones, 75% to 85% of them singletons; the top ten hold approximately 12%. The sequenced material came from peripheral blood. These receptors originate from a human donor in a cohort sampled during active COVID-19.

This clone was observed once. The rearrangement joins TRBV2 to TRBJ2-7; D not resolved. This CDR3 region has 13 residues. From germline, CDR1 is SNHLY and CDR2 FYNNEI. Trimming pared 4 bases from V and 2 bases from J, leaving 9 bases between. CDR3 residues: CASSAHNPYEQYV. The CDR3 DNA sequence: TGTGCCAGCAGTGCTCACAACCCCTACGAGCAGTACGTC.

V and J are TRBV19 and TRBJ2-5; 7 bases map to TRBD1. This CDR3 has 15 residues. The trim removed 5 bases at V and 2 bases at J, leaving 8 bases unmatched. Germline loops: CDR1 LNHDA, CDR2 SQIVND (reference sequence). CDR3 sequence reads: CASSRGGLGQETQYF. In nucleotides, the CDR3 is TGTGCCAGTAGTCGAGGGGGCTTGGGGCAAGAGACCCAGTACTTC.

This clone appeared a single time. This chain links TRBV5-1 with TRBJ2-5; TRBD2 agrees at 7 bases. This CDR3 has 13 amino acids. Trimming cost V 6 bases and J 5 bases; bases outside gene matches: 7. The germline gives CDR1 SGHRS, CDR2 YFSETQ. CDR3 coding DNA: TGCGCCAGCACTATTGGGGGAGGGGAGACCCAGTACTTC. Translated, it gives CASTIGGGETQYF.

The chain carries TRBV19 and TRBJ1-5; no firm D call. This CDR3 spans 14 amino acids. Per the germline V gene, CDR1 is LNHDA and CDR2 is SQIVND (reference sequence). The V end was cut by 5 bases, the J end by 3 bases, with 11 bases between. CDR3 sequence (DNA): TGTGCCAGTAGTTTAGGGCAGAACAATCAGCCCCAGCATTTT. As protein: CASSLGQNNQPQHF.

This chain connects TRBV15 to TRBJ2-7; TRBD1 aligns across 7 bases. V was clipped by 4 bases and J by 4 bases; unmatched bases: 4. CDR1 is LNHNV and CDR2 is YYDKDF in the germline V gene (reference sequence). The CDR3 contains 13 residues. The CDR3 sequence: CATSKGAQYEQYV. In nucleotides, the CDR3 is TGTGCCACCAGCAAGGGGGCGCAGTACGAGCAGTACGTC.

The chain has TRBV3-1 (or the pseudogene TRBV3-2) and TRBJ1-1, with TRBD1 as a possible D gene (5 bases). The V and J ends lost 2 bases and 4 bases respectively, with 8 bases between them. The CDR3 totals 13 residues. Germline values: CDR1 LGHDT, CDR2 YNNKEL (reference sequence). The CDR3 DNA reads TGTGCCAGCAGCCAACAGGGCGGCACTGAAGCTTTCTTT. Protein product: CASSQQGGTEAFF.

This clone was picked up a small number of times. The J gene is TRBJ2-5, the V gene TRBV30; TRBD2 aligns across 13 bases. The V segment lost 2 bases and the J segment 6 bases; nucleotides outside the gene matches: 6. CDR1 GTSNPN and CDR2 SVGIG come from the germline V gene (reference sequence). CDR3 size: 15 residues. The CDR3 DNA is TGTGCCTGGAGTCCAGGACTAGCGGGGGTGAAGACCCAGTACTTC. Its translation is CAWSPGLAGVKTQYF.

This sequence joins TRBV18 and TRBJ1-2, with 10 bases lining up with TRBD1. This CDR3 has 14 amino acids. Germline assignment: CDR1 KGHSH and CDR2 LQKENI. Unmatched junction bases numbered 5, after V lost 4 bases and J lost 6 bases. CDR3 coding DNA: TGTGCCAGCTCACTGACAGGGGGCGAGGATGGCTACACCTTC. Its translation is CASSLTGGEDGYTF.